These T cell receptor beta chains were read from a single sample in a study of control samples from healthy donors and cancer patients. The data were produced by immunoSEQ multiplex PCR, yet TCRdb's version contains in-frame clones alone and is incomplete. The sample lists over 150,000 clones; roughly 94% were seen once. Sequenced material: PBMCs. These receptors were obtained from a man in his 60s with colorectal cancer. CDR3s include the opening cysteine and the closing phenylalanine or tryptophan. The D gene is left open where the match is weak. Rows may omit the clone size; those that give it use once, few, many or a size class.

v_call: TRBV27
j_call: TRBJ1-5
clone_size: -
d_call: -
cdr3_aa: CASSLAGSHQPQHF
cdr3_nt: TGTGCCAGCAGTTTAGCAGGGTCGCATCAGCCCCAGCATTTT

v_call: TRBV7-2
j_call: TRBJ2-3
clone_size: -
d_call: TRBD2
cdr3_aa: CASSSLAGTDTQYF
cdr3_nt: TGTGCCAGCAGCTCTCTAGCGGGCACAGATACGCAGTATTTT

v_call: TRBV7-9
j_call: TRBJ1-2
clone_size: -
d_call: -
cdr3_aa: CASSQLGSGYTF
cdr3_nt: TGCGCCAGCAGCCAACTGGGGTCTGGCTACACCTTC

v_call: TRBV4-1
j_call: TRBJ2-3
clone_size: -
d_call: TRBD2
cdr3_aa: CASSQVSGGSVDTQYF
cdr3_nt: TGCGCCAGCAGCCAAGTATCGGGGGGGAGTGTAGATACGCAGTATTTT

v_call: TRBV2
j_call: TRBJ2-5
clone_size: -
d_call: -
cdr3_aa: CASISRGRFETQYF
cdr3_nt: TGTGCCAGCATTTCCAGGGGGAGGTTCGAGACCCAGTACTTC

v_call: TRBV19
j_call: TRBJ2-3
clone_size: once
d_call: -
cdr3_aa: CASSIFQGGTAQGNTQYF
cdr3_nt: TGTGCCAGTAGTATCTTTCAAGGCGGGACAGCCCAAGGGAATACGCAGTATTTT

v_call: TRBV10-2
j_call: TRBJ2-1
clone_size: -
d_call: TRBD2
cdr3_aa: CATSLAGLVEQFF
cdr3_nt: TGCGCCACCTCACTAGCGGGGCTGGTCGAGCAGTTCTTC

v_call: TRBV13
j_call: TRBJ2-7
clone_size: -
d_call: TRBD1
cdr3_aa: CASSPAATGGAPYEQYF
cdr3_nt: TGTGCCAGCAGCCCAGCCGCGACAGGGGGCGCTCCCTACGAGCAGTACTTC

v_call: TRBV5-8
j_call: TRBJ1-2
clone_size: few
d_call: -
cdr3_aa: CASGLRRYGYTF
cdr3_nt: TGTGCCAGTGGGCTTAGGAGATATGGCTACACCTTC

v_call: TRBV30
j_call: TRBJ1-6
clone_size: -
d_call: -
cdr3_aa: CAWTTGTSSSYNSPLHF
cdr3_nt: TGTGCCTGGACCACCGGGACTTCGAGCTCCTATAATTCACCCCTCCACTTT

v_call: TRBV30
j_call: TRBJ1-4
clone_size: -
d_call: -
cdr3_aa: CAWSPGWSEKLFF
cdr3_nt: TGTGCCTGGAGTCCTGGGTGGAGTGAAAAACTGTTTTTT

v_call: TRBV25-1
j_call: TRBJ1-2
clone_size: -
d_call: -
cdr3_aa: CASSEWVRGEVGYTF
cdr3_nt: TGTGCCAGCAGTGAATGGGTCAGGGGAGAGGTTGGCTACACCTTC

v_call: TRBV5-1
j_call: TRBJ2-3
clone_size: -
d_call: TRBD1
cdr3_aa: CASTVSGTGTDTQYF
cdr3_nt: TGCGCCAGCACCGTTTCTGGGACAGGCACAGATACGCAGTATTTT

v_call: TRBV5-1
j_call: TRBJ1-6
clone_size: -
d_call: TRBD1
cdr3_aa: CASRTDRDNSPLHF
cdr3_nt: TGCGCCAGCAGAACTGACAGGGACAATTCACCCCTCCACTTT

v_call: TRBV6-2/TRBV6-3
j_call: TRBJ1-1
clone_size: -
d_call: -
cdr3_aa: CASSYAGFKAPRDTEAFF
cdr3_nt: TGTGCCAGCAGTTACGCAGGGTTTAAGGCCCCCCGGGACACTGAAGCTTTCTTT

v_call: TRBV27
j_call: TRBJ2-1
clone_size: -
d_call: -
cdr3_aa: CASSLEVSSSYNEQFF
cdr3_nt: TGTGCCAGCAGTTTAGAGGTTAGCAGTTCCTACAATGAGCAGTTCTTC

v_call: TRBV7-9
j_call: TRBJ1-2
clone_size: -
d_call: TRBD1
cdr3_aa: CASSRTGDYWYGYTF
cdr3_nt: TGTGCCAGCAGCAGGACAGGGGACTATTGGTATGGCTACACCTTC

v_call: TRBV18
j_call: TRBJ2-1
clone_size: -
d_call: TRBD1
cdr3_aa: CASSPRDSYNEQFF
cdr3_nt: TGTGCCAGCTCACCTCGGGACAGTTACAATGAGCAGTTCTTC

v_call: TRBV7-9
j_call: TRBJ1-3
clone_size: once
d_call: -
cdr3_aa: CASSSTLSSGNTIYF
cdr3_nt: TGTGCCAGCAGCTCCACCCTCTCCTCTGGAAACACCATATATTTT

v_call: TRBV4-1
j_call: TRBJ1-2
clone_size: -
d_call: TRBD1
cdr3_aa: CASSQEAPRQGLWGYTF
cdr3_nt: TGCGCCAGCAGCCAAGAGGCGCCGAGACAGGGGCTCTGGGGCTACACCTTC

v_call: TRBV6-5
j_call: TRBJ2-7
clone_size: -
d_call: -
cdr3_aa: CASSWPEGQNEQYF
cdr3_nt: TGTGCCAGCAGTTGGCCGGAAGGTCAAAACGAGCAGTACTTC

v_call: TRBV7-7
j_call: TRBJ1-3
clone_size: -
d_call: TRBD1
cdr3_aa: CASSPGGASGNTIYF
cdr3_nt: TGTGCCAGCAGCCCAGGGGGAGCCTCTGGAAACACCATATATTTT

v_call: TRBV5-1
j_call: TRBJ1-2
clone_size: -
d_call: TRBD1
cdr3_aa: CASFERQGSGYTF
cdr3_nt: TGCGCCAGCTTCGAGCGACAGGGGTCTGGCTACACCTTC

v_call: TRBV5-4
j_call: TRBJ1-1
clone_size: -
d_call: -
cdr3_aa: CASSSPQGLNTEAFF
cdr3_nt: TGTGCCAGCAGCTCCCCCCAGGGACTGAACACTGAAGCTTTCTTT

v_call: TRBV5-6
j_call: TRBJ1-2
clone_size: once
d_call: -
cdr3_aa: CASSLLGVGVNYGYTF
cdr3_nt: TGTGCCAGCAGCTTGCTAGGGGTCGGGGTTAACTATGGCTACACCTTC

v_call: TRBV11-2
j_call: TRBJ2-7
clone_size: -
d_call: -
cdr3_aa: CASSPLLSGQAYEQYF
cdr3_nt: TGTGCCAGCAGCCCCCTGTTGAGCGGGCAGGCCTACGAGCAGTACTTC

v_call: TRBV6-5
j_call: TRBJ1-4
clone_size: -
d_call: -
cdr3_aa: CASSYSKAGHGEKLFF
cdr3_nt: TGTGCCAGCAGTTACTCGAAGGCTGGGCATGGGGAAAAACTGTTTTTT

v_call: TRBV2
j_call: TRBJ1-2
clone_size: -
d_call: -
cdr3_aa: CASSPDAPSYGYTF
cdr3_nt: TGTGCCAGCAGTCCGGACGCCCCGAGCTATGGCTACACCTTC

v_call: TRBV27
j_call: TRBJ2-4
clone_size: -
d_call: TRBD1
cdr3_aa: CASSSPIDRENIQYF
cdr3_nt: TGTGCCAGCAGTTCTCCTATCGACAGGGAGAACATTCAGTACTTC

v_call: TRBV18
j_call: TRBJ2-2
clone_size: -
d_call: -
cdr3_aa: CASSPRAVPNTGELFF
cdr3_nt: TGTGCCAGCTCACCACGGGCGGTACCGAACACCGGGGAGCTGTTTTTT

v_call: TRBV19
j_call: TRBJ2-5
clone_size: -
d_call: -
cdr3_aa: CASSTGTESFQETQYF
cdr3_nt: TGTGCCAGTAGTACCGGGACGGAGAGTTTCCAAGAGACCCAGTACTTC

v_call: TRBV6-5
j_call: TRBJ1-3
clone_size: -
d_call: -
cdr3_aa: CASLALSGNTIYF
cdr3_nt: TGTGCCAGCCTCGCCCTCTCTGGAAACACCATATATTTT

v_call: TRBV4-3
j_call: TRBJ1-5
clone_size: -
d_call: -
cdr3_aa: CASSQDIGSNQPQHF
cdr3_nt: TGCGCCAGCAGCCAAGATATTGGTAGCAATCAGCCCCAGCATTTT

v_call: TRBV19
j_call: TRBJ1-5
clone_size: -
d_call: -
cdr3_aa: CASSIVPGESQHF
cdr3_nt: TGTGCCAGTAGTATAGTACCGGGGGAGAGCCAGCATTTT

v_call: TRBV10-3
j_call: TRBJ2-5
clone_size: -
d_call: TRBD1
cdr3_aa: CAIRGQGQETQYF
cdr3_nt: TGTGCCATCAGGGGACAGGGGCAGGAGACCCAGTACTTC

v_call: TRBV19
j_call: TRBJ2-3
clone_size: -
d_call: -
cdr3_aa: CASRDSGGASTQYF
cdr3_nt: TGTGCCAGTAGGGATTCTGGGGGGGCTAGTACGCAGTATTTT

v_call: TRBV19
j_call: TRBJ1-5
clone_size: -
d_call: -
cdr3_aa: CASSIVGQLSQPQHF
cdr3_nt: TGTGCCAGTAGTATAGTAGGACAATTAAGTCAGCCCCAGCATTTT

v_call: TRBV6-2/TRBV6-3
j_call: TRBJ2-1
clone_size: -
d_call: -
cdr3_aa: CASSHLNEQFF
cdr3_nt: TGTGCCAGCAGCCACCTTAATGAGCAGTTCTTC

v_call: TRBV27
j_call: TRBJ1-5
clone_size: -
d_call: TRBD1
cdr3_aa: CASSSTGWPDQPQHF
cdr3_nt: TGTGCCAGCAGTTCGACAGGGTGGCCAGATCAGCCCCAGCATTTT

v_call: TRBV27
j_call: TRBJ2-1
clone_size: -
d_call: -
cdr3_aa: CASMGRANRHEQFF
cdr3_nt: TGTGCCAGCATGGGTAGGGCCAACCGGCATGAGCAGTTCTTC

v_call: TRBV19
j_call: TRBJ1-5
clone_size: -
d_call: -
cdr3_aa: CASSIVGASNQPQHF
cdr3_nt: TGTGCCAGTAGTATAGTGGGGGCTAGCAATCAGCCCCAGCATTTT

v_call: TRBV12-3/TRBV12-4
j_call: TRBJ1-2
clone_size: -
d_call: TRBD1
cdr3_aa: CASSSDRAYGYTF
cdr3_nt: TGTGCCAGCAGTTCGGACAGGGCCTATGGCTACACCTTC

v_call: TRBV6-5
j_call: TRBJ1-6
clone_size: -
d_call: -
cdr3_aa: CASSYRQGGNSPLHF
cdr3_nt: TGTGCCAGCAGTTACCGCCAGGGTGGTAATTCACCCCTCCACTTT

v_call: TRBV11-2
j_call: TRBJ2-7
clone_size: once
d_call: TRBD2
cdr3_aa: CASSLISAGGSEQYF
cdr3_nt: TGTGCCAGCAGCTTAATCAGCGCGGGGGGGAGCGAGCAGTACTTC

v_call: TRBV2
j_call: TRBJ1-1
clone_size: -
d_call: TRBD1
cdr3_aa: CASRIRGTGDYTEAFF
cdr3_nt: TGTGCCAGTAGGATAAGGGGGACAGGGGATTACACTGAAGCTTTCTTT

v_call: TRBV11-2
j_call: TRBJ2-1
clone_size: -
d_call: -
cdr3_aa: CASSLPHKNNEQFF
cdr3_nt: TGTGCCAGCAGCTTGCCCCACAAAAACAATGAGCAGTTCTTC

v_call: TRBV6-2/TRBV6-3
j_call: TRBJ2-1
clone_size: -
d_call: TRBD1
cdr3_aa: CASSYGSPGQGYTEQFF
cdr3_nt: TGTGCCAGCAGTTACGGGTCGCCGGGACAGGGATATACTGAGCAGTTCTTC

v_call: TRBV30
j_call: TRBJ2-1
clone_size: -
d_call: TRBD1
cdr3_aa: CAWSTTGSGEQFF
cdr3_nt: TGTGCCTGGAGTACGACAGGGTCGGGGGAGCAGTTCTTC

v_call: TRBV29-1
j_call: TRBJ2-5
clone_size: -
d_call: TRBD2
cdr3_aa: CSVLAGVETQYF
cdr3_nt: TGCAGCGTTTTGGCGGGGGTGGAGACCCAGTACTTC

v_call: TRBV5-1
j_call: TRBJ2-1
clone_size: -
d_call: -
cdr3_aa: CASRSGVGSYNEQFF
cdr3_nt: TGCGCCAGCAGATCCGGGGTTGGCTCCTACAATGAGCAGTTCTTC

v_call: TRBV6-6
j_call: TRBJ2-7
clone_size: -
d_call: -
cdr3_aa: CASSPGGFPNEQYF
cdr3_nt: TGTGCCAGCAGTCCTGGGGGTTTCCCCAACGAGCAGTACTTC

v_call: TRBV24-1
j_call: TRBJ2-1
clone_size: -
d_call: TRBD2
cdr3_aa: CATSDSSGGAYNEQFF
cdr3_nt: TGTGCCACCAGTGACTCTAGCGGGGGGGCTTACAATGAGCAGTTCTTC

v_call: TRBV14
j_call: TRBJ1-2
clone_size: -
d_call: -
cdr3_aa: CASSRGGPQRDYGYTF
cdr3_nt: TGTGCCAGCAGCCGGGGGGGCCCCCAGAGAGACTATGGCTACACCTTC

v_call: TRBV29-1
j_call: TRBJ2-6
clone_size: -
d_call: -
cdr3_aa: CSVRSGANVLTF
cdr3_nt: TGCAGCGTACGCTCTGGGGCCAACGTCCTGACTTTC

v_call: TRBV29-1
j_call: TRBJ1-1
clone_size: -
d_call: TRBD1
cdr3_aa: CSANRGINTEAFF
cdr3_nt: TGCAGCGCAAACAGGGGAATAAACACTGAAGCTTTCTTT

v_call: TRBV20-1
j_call: TRBJ2-1
clone_size: -
d_call: TRBD2
cdr3_aa: CSASRLAGANEQFF
cdr3_nt: TGCAGTGCTAGTAGACTAGCGGGGGCCAATGAGCAGTTCTTC

v_call: TRBV6-6
j_call: TRBJ2-7
clone_size: -
d_call: -
cdr3_aa: CASSLMDSFSYEQYF
cdr3_nt: TGTGCCAGCAGTTTGATGGACAGTTTCTCCTACGAGCAGTACTTC